Listed below are T cell receptor beta chains from one sample, sequenced in a study of response to subunit inactivated influenza vaccine. TCRdb passed the RT-PCR reads through MiXCR, listing each CDR3 protein once. The sample gives roughly 650,000 distinct CDR3 sequences, around 15% of which show up once; about 7.6% is in the top ten. Sequencing used PBMCs from blood, obtained 14 to 15 days before vaccination. The source of these receptors is a man aged 50-59 years who received an inactivated influenza vaccine. The CDR3 runs from the conserved cysteine through the conserved F or W. Each record gives: J gene, clone size, D gene, V gene, CDR3 DNA, CDR3 protein. D genes are given only for firm matches. Some rows have no size entry. The others give once, few or many, or a class for an expanded clone.

TRBJ2-2,few,-,TRBV24-1,TGTGCCACCAGTGAATGGAACACCGGGGAGCTGTTTTTT,CATSEWNTGELFF
TRBJ2-7,-,TRBD2,TRBV7-3,TGTGCCAGCAGCCCGGGGGGAATCTACGAGCAGTACTTC,CASSPGGIYEQYF
TRBJ2-1,-,TRBD1,TRBV2,TGTGCCAGCAGTTCCGACAGGGGAGGCTTAAGTGAGCAGTTCTTC,CASSSDRGGLSEQFF
TRBJ2-4,few,-,TRBV28,TGTGCCAGCAGGGATCGAGCCAAAAACATTCAGTACTTC,CASRDRAKNIQYF
TRBJ2-5,-,-,TRBV25-1,TGTGCCAGCAGGGACAGGCGGGGTATCTTGGAGACCCAGTACTTC,CASRDRRGILETQYF
TRBJ1-5,few,-,TRBV12-3/TRBV12-4,TGTGCCAGCAGTCTATCTAGGGCAGCCCGCGCCCAGCATTTT,CASSLSRAARAQHF
TRBJ2-5,-,-,TRBV15,TGTGCCACCAGCAGAGGGTCAGGGACGCAAGAGACCCAGTACTTC,CATSRGSGTQETQYF
TRBJ2-7,few,-,TRBV11-2,TGTGCCAGCAGCTTTCCGGGAGCCTTATACGAGCAGTACTTC,CASSFPGALYEQYF
TRBJ1-2,few,TRBD1,TRBV7-2,TGTGCCAGCAGCCAACAGGGGACCTATGGCTACACCTTC,CASSQQGTYGYTF
TRBJ2-2,-,-,TRBV21-1,TGTGCCAGCGGGGACAGGGTGGCGAACACCGGGGAGCTGTTTTTT,CASGDRVANTGELFF
TRBJ2-1,-,TRBD1,TRBV19,TGTGCCAGTAGGGACAGGGGGGGCAATGAGCAGTTCTTC,CASRDRGGNEQFF
TRBJ2-1,few,TRBD2,TRBV7-9,TGTGCCAGCAGCCTAGCGGGAGGGCCCGGTGCTGAGCAGTTCTTC,CASSLAGGPGAEQFF
TRBJ2-1,many,-,TRBV25-1,TGTGCCAGCAGTCCAGGGGGGGGAAGCGTCCGCAATGAGCAGTTCTTC,CASSPGGGSVRNEQFF
TRBJ2-2,few,-,TRBV6-2/TRBV6-3,TGTGCCAGTCAGGCCGGAGTCGCGAACACCGGGGAGCTGTTTTTT,CASQAGVANTGELFF
TRBJ2-1,few,-,TRBV20-1,TGCAGTGCTAGTAGGCGGGGGCCCCTCGACAATGAGCAGTTCTTC,CSASRRGPLDNEQFF
TRBJ1-2,few,TRBD1,TRBV6-1,TGTGCCAGCAGTATAGACAGGGACACTGGCTACACCTTC,CASSIDRDTGYTF
TRBJ2-2,few,-,TRBV9,TGTGCCAGCAGCGTATCGACAGACACCGGGGAGCTGTTTTTT,CASSVSTDTGELFF
TRBJ2-2,many,TRBD1,TRBV6-1,TGTGCCAGCAGCCACCGGGACAGGGGGTACGCCGGGGAGCTGTTTTTT,CASSHRDRGYAGELFF
TRBJ2-7,-,TRBD2,TRBV3-1,TGTGCCAGCAGCCAGGCGGGAGTTTTTGTCGAGCAGTACTTC,CASSQAGVFVEQYF
TRBJ2-7,many,TRBD2,TRBV3-1,TGTGCCAGCAGCCAAGATACGACTAGCAGGAGGGTGTACTTC,CASSQDTTSRRVYF
TRBJ2-1,few,TRBD2,TRBV6-5,TGTGCCAGCAGTTACAGCGGACTAGCGGGAGCCTACAATGAGCAGTTCTTC,CASSYSGLAGAYNEQFF
TRBJ2-1,many,-,TRBV27,TGTGCCAGCAGGGAGGTAGGGGTAACCTACAATGAGCAGTTCTTC,CASREVGVTYNEQFF
TRBJ2-7,-,TRBD1,TRBV6-2/TRBV6-3,TGTGCCAGCAGTTACAGGGGGCACGAGCAGTACTTC,CASSYRGHEQYF
TRBJ2-1,few,-,TRBV10-3,TGTGCCATCCGACAGCATTGGAAGGACAATGAGCAGTTCTTC,CAIRQHWKDNEQFF
TRBJ2-3,many,TRBD2,TRBV5-1,TGCGCCAGCAGCCCCGGGGGGGCACTGTCAGATACGCAGTATTTT,CASSPGGALSDTQYF
TRBJ2-3,-,TRBD1,TRBV25-1,TGTGCCAGCGGTGAAACAGGGGGCACAGATACGCAGTATTTT,CASGETGGTDTQYF
TRBJ2-2,-,TRBD2,TRBV9,TGTGCCAGCAGCCCCCGGACTAGCGAGACCACCGGGGAGCTGTTTTTT,CASSPRTSETTGELFF
TRBJ2-7,-,TRBD1,TRBV4-3,TGCGCCAGCAGCCAAGAAGGACAGGGTTTGGCCTACGAGCAGTACTTC,CASSQEGQGLAYEQYF
TRBJ2-7,-,TRBD2,TRBV5-6,TGTGCCAGCAGCGGCGGGGAGGACCCGGGACTAGCGGGAGCTTTCTACGAGCAGTACTTC,CASSGGEDPGLAGAFYEQYF
TRBJ1-4,few,TRBD1,TRBV6-1,TGTGCCAGCAGCTCCGGACAGGGCGGCAGAGAAAAACTGTTTTTT,CASSSGQGGREKLFF
TRBJ1-5,-,-,TRBV29-1,TGCAGCGTTCGGGGTCAGCCCCAGCATTTT,CSVRGQPQHF
TRBJ2-1,-,TRBD2,TRBV12-5,TGTGCTAGTGGTTTGGGAAAGGGAGCGGGAGGCAACAATGAGCAGTTCTTC,CASGLGKGAGGNNEQFF
TRBJ1-5,few,TRBD1,TRBV27,TGTGCCAGCAGCCCGGGGACAGCGGGAAATCAGCCCCAGCATTTT,CASSPGTAGNQPQHF
TRBJ2-3,-,TRBD1,TRBV7-2,TGTGCCAGCAGCTGGATAGGGACAGGGGGCGGAGATACGCAGTATTTT,CASSWIGTGGGDTQYF
TRBJ2-5,few,-,TRBV20-1,TGCAGTGCTAGAGATACAGTTCAAGAGACCCAGTACTTC,CSARDTVQETQYF
TRBJ2-1,many,-,TRBV27,TGTGCCAGCAGTTCGGCCCCGTACAATGAGCAGTTCTTC,CASSSAPYNEQFF
TRBJ2-6,-,-,TRBV6-1,TGTGCCAGCAGACGGACAGGGGCCAACGTCCTGACTTTC,CASRRTGANVLTF
TRBJ1-6,-,-,TRBV2,TGTGCCAGCAGAGCTGGCCCTCGGGGGACAAAACGATATAATTCACCCCTCCACTTT,CASRAGPRGTKRYNSPLHF
TRBJ2-1,-,TRBD2,TRBV10-3,TGTGCCATCAGTGAGAACGGGAGGGCATTTGATGAGCAGTTCTTC,CAISENGRAFDEQFF
TRBJ2-5,-,-,TRBV4-2,TGTGCCAGCAGCCAAGTCGGGAAGTTGGGAGAGACCCAGTACTTC,CASSQVGKLGETQYF
TRBJ1-5,-,TRBD1,TRBV2,TGTGCCAGCAGTGAGGACAGGGCTGGAGTCCAGCATTTT,CASSEDRAGVQHF
TRBJ2-1,few,-,TRBV9,TGTGCCAGCAGCGTAGGCAGCGGCTTGGTGTATGAGCAGTTCTTC,CASSVGSGLVYEQFF
TRBJ1-1,-,-,TRBV6-1,TGTGCCAGCAGGGAGGGGACAAACACTGAAGCTTTCTTT,CASREGTNTEAFF
TRBJ2-1,few,-,TRBV15,TGTGCCACCAGCAGACGGGATGAGCAGTTCTTC,CATSRRDEQFF